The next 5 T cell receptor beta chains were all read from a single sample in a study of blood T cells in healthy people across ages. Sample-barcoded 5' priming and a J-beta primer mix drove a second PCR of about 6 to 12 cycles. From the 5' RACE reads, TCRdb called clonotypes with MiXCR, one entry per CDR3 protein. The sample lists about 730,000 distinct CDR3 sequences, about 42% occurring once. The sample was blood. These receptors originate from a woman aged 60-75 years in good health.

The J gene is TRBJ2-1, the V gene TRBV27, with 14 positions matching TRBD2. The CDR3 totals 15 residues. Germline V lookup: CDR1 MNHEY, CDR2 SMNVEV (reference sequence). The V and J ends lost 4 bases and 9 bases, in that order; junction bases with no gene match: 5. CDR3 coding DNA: TGTGCCAGCAGTTCGGGACTAGCGGGAGAAGGTGAGCAGTTCTTC. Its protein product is CASSSGLAGEGEQFF.

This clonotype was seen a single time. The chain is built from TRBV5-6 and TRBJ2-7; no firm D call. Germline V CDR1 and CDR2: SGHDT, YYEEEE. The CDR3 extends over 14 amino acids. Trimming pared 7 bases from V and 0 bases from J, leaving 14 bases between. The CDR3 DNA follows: TGTGCCAGCGCCTTAAGGTGGAGCTCCTACGAGCAGTACTTC. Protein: CASALRWSSYEQYF.

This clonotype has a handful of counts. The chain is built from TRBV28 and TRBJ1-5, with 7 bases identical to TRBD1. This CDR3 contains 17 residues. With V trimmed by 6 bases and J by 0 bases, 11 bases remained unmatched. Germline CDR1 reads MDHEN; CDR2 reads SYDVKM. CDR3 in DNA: TGTGCCAGCAGCCCGCCGGGACAGATCCCTAGCAATCAGCCCCAGCATTTT. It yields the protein CASSPPGQIPSNQPQHF.

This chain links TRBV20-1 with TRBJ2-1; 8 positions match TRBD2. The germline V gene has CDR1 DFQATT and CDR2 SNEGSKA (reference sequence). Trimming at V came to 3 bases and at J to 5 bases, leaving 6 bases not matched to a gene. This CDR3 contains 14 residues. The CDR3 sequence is CSASGGAYNNEQFF. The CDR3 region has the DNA TGCAGTGCTAGCGGGGGGGCGTATAACAATGAGCAGTTCTTC.

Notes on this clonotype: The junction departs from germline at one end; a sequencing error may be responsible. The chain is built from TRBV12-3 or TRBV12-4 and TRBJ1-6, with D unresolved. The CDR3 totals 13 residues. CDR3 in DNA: TGTGCCGGCAGCCTCCTGGGCGATTCACCCCTCCACTTT. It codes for CAGSLLGDSPLHF.